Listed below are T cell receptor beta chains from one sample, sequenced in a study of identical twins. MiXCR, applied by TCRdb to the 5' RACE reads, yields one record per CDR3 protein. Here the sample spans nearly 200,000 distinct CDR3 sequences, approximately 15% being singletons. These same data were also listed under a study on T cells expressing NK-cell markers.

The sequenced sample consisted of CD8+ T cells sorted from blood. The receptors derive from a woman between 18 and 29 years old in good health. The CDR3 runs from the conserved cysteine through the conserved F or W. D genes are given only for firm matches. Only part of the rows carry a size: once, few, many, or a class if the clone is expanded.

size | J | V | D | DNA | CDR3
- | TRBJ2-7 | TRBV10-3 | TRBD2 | TGTGCCATCAGTGAGTCGGCCTGGGGCGGGAGGGCCTCCTACGAGCAGTACTTC | CAISESAWGGRASYEQYF
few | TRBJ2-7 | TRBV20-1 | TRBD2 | TGCAGTGCTAGGGCTTCTAGCGGCTACGAGCAGTACTTC | CSARASSGYEQYF
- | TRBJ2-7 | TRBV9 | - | TGTGCCTCCGGGGACGGAAGGGGGGGGGAGCAGTACTTC | CASGDGRGGEQYF
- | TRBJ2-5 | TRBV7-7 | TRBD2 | TGTGCTAGCAGCCTCGGACTAGCGGGAGGGTGGGAGACCCAGTACTTC | CASSLGLAGGWETQYF
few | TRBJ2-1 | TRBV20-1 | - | TGCAGTGCTAGTGACGACTACAGCTCCTACAATGAGCAGTTCTTC | CSASDDYSSYNEQFF
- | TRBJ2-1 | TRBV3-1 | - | TGTGCCTGCTGCCCCCGGGGTAGCAGCGGCCTCTGGAGCTCCTACAATGAGCAGTTCTTC | CACCPRGSSGLWSSYNEQFF
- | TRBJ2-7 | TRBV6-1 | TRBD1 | TGTGCCAGCAGTCCCCAGACAGGGGGCGTCTACGAGCAGTACTTC | CASSPQTGGVYEQYF
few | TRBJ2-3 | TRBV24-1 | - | TGTGCCACCAGTGAGGGTGTGGAGTACTTTAGCACAGATACGCAGTATTTT | CATSEGVEYFSTDTQYF
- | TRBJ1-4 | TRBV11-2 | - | TGTGCCAGCAGCATCCAGGATAGTGAAAAACTGTTTTTT | CASSIQDSEKLFF
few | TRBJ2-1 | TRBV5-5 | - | TGTGCCAGCAGCTTTTCGGTGTACAATGAGCAGTTCTTC | CASSFSVYNEQFF
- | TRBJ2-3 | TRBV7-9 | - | TGTGCCAGCAGCTTAGTCCTGGGGAGCACAGATACGCAGTATTTT | CASSLVLGSTDTQYF
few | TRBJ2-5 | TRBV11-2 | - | TGTGCCAGCAGCCCAGAACAGGGCCAAGGGACCCAGTACTTC | CASSPEQGQGTQYF
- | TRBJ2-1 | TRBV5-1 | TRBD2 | TGCGCCAGCAGCTTGAGTCGAGCGGGATTCGACAATGAGCAGTTCTTC | CASSLSRAGFDNEQFF
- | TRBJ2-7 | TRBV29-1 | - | TGCAGCGCAGGATGGAGCTCCTACGAGCAGTACTTC | CSAGWSSYEQYF
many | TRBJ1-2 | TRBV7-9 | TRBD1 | TGTGCCAGCAGCTTAGCGGAGACAGGGAAACCTTTTTATGGCTACACCTTC | CASSLAETGKPFYGYTF
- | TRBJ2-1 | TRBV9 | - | TGTGCCAGCAGCCCCCCCCTCGTTCGGGACCCAAACAATGAGCAGTTCTTC | CASSPPLVRDPNNEQFF
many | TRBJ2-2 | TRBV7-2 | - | TGTGCCAGCAGCTTACATCCTTATGAGCTGTTTTTT | CASSLHPYELFF
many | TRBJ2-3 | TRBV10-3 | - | TGTGCCATCAGTGAGTCGACGGGGGACTGGCAGTATTTT | CAISESTGDWQYF
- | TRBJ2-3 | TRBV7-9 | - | TGTGCCAGCAGCCCGAGCGGACGCACAGATACGCAGTATTTT | CASSPSGRTDTQYF
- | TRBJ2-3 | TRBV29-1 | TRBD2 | TGCAGCGTTGAAGCGCCTAGCGGGAGACGGACAGATACGCAGTATTTT | CSVEAPSGRRTDTQYF
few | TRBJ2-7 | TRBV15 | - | TGTGCCACCAGCCAAGTTAGGTCCCACGAGCAGTACTTC | CATSQVRSHEQYF
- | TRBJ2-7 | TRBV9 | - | TGTGCCAGCAGCGTAGGCGGCTCCCTCTCCTACGAGCAGTACTTC | CASSVGGSLSYEQYF